These 30 T cell receptor beta chains share one sample of origin, sequenced in a study of CD8 T cells in ankylosing spondylitis. TCRdb ran MiXCR on the 5' RACE reads and lists one entry per CDR3 protein. This sample yields about 39,000 distinct CDR3 sequences, of which 10% to 13% are seen a single time; roughly 15% belongs to the top ten. The sequenced sample consisted of blood, either unsorted or a sorted T cell fraction (not recorded which). Receptors originate from a male donor with ankylosing spondylitis or in good health (not recorded which).

This clonotype was observed at least ten times. The chain has TRBV12-3 or TRBV12-4 and TRBJ1-1; possibly TRBD1 for D (5 bases). The germline V and J ends were trimmed by 5 bases and 6 bases, with 10 bases remaining between them. The CDR3 runs 12 residues. In nucleotides, the CDR3 is TGTGCCAGCAGTGATACAGGAGCTGAAGCTTTCTTT. Translation gives CASSDTGAEAFF.

This clonotype was seen many times. The chain recombines TRBV7-9 with TRBJ2-1, with D maybe TRBD1 (5 bases). Trimming removed 5 bases at V and 8 bases at J, with 16 bases between. The V gene's germline CDR1 is SEHNR and CDR2 FQNEAQ (reference sequence). The CDR3 runs 14 residues. Here the CDR3 reads CASSPPDWGHEQFF. CDR3 DNA sequence: TGTGCCAGCAGCCCGCCAGACTGGGGCCATGAGCAGTTCTTC.

This clonotype came up many times. V and J are TRBV12-3 or TRBV12-4 and TRBJ1-1; no firm D call. The CDR3 is 11 amino acids. V was pared by 3 bases and J by 10 bases, with 9 bases between. The CDR3: CASSFKALAFF. In nucleotides, the CDR3 is TGTGCCAGCAGTTTCAAGGCGTTAGCTTTCTTT.

This clonotype was seen more than once but under ten times. A much bigger clone sits one base away, suggesting this may be a read error. The CDR3 loop is CASSRAPSRGTDTQYF. CDR3 sequence (DNA): TGCGCCAGCAGCCGGGCCCCCTCCCGGGGCACAGATACGCAGTATTTT. This chain uses TRBV5-1 with TRBJ2-3; D not certain. The CDR3 is 16 residues long. The germline V gene encodes CDR1 SGHRS and CDR2 YFSETQ. V was trimmed by 4 bases and J by 1 base, leaving 16 bases between them.

The chain recombines TRBV5-6 with TRBJ1-2, with a tentative D call TRBD1 (5 bases). Germline V gene data show CDR1 as SGHDT and CDR2 as YYEEEE. The CDR3 sequence is 17 residues long. V lost 3 bases to trimming and J lost 8 bases, with 26 bases between them. Here the CDR3 DNA reads TGTGCCAGCAGCTCCGGGCTCCCAAGGGGAGATGCGGGAGGCTACACCTTC. Translation gives CASSSGLPRGDAGGYTF. The whole variable domain, remainder taken from reference TRBV5-6 and TRBJ1-2, is DAGVTQSPTHLIKTRGQQVTLRCSPKSGHDTVSWYQQALGQGPQFIFQYYEEEERQRGNFPDRFSGHQFPNYSSELNVNALLLGDSALYLCASSSGLPRGDAGGYTFGSGTRLTVV.

This chain uses TRBV6-2 or TRBV6-3 with TRBJ2-7; no reliable D call. The V gene lost 2 bases and the J gene lost 5 bases, with 16 bases spanning the gap. The CDR3 is 15 amino acids. From germline, CDR1 is MNHEY and CDR2 SVGEGT. CDR3 protein: CASSYGAGFNDEQYF. The CDR3, as DNA: TGTGCCAGCAGTTACGGAGCAGGATTTAACGACGAGCAGTACTTC.

This clonotype was observed at least ten times. The V and J genes are TRBV7-8 and TRBJ2-2; 7 bases are shared with TRBD2. The CDR3 contains 17 residues. Germline V lookup: CDR1 SGHVS, CDR2 FQNEAQ. After removal of 1 base from V and 5 bases from J, the junction contained 10 bases not matched to a gene. DNA for the CDR3: TGTGCCAGCAGCTTAGAGGGATTGGGGGGGTATACCGGGGAGCTGTTTTTT. This codes for CASSLEGLGGYTGELFF.

This clonotype came up many times. This CDR3 is CSARVRDTYEQYF. The CDR3, as DNA: TGCAGTGCTAGGGTGCGGGACACGTACGAGCAGTACTTC. The V and J genes are TRBV20-1 and TRBJ2-7, with D perhaps being TRBD1 or TRBD2 (6 bases each). CDR1 is DFQATT, CDR2 SNEGSKA, per germline (reference sequence). The CDR3 runs 13 residues. Trimming removed 3 bases from V and 4 bases from J, with 13 bases in between.

This clonotype has at least ten counts. The chain combines TRBV29-1 with TRBJ1-2, with D possibly matching TRBD1 (5 bases). The CDR3 runs 12 residues. Trimming stripped 4 bases from V and 7 bases from J, with 13 bases between. CDR1 and CDR2 (germline): SQVTM, ANQGSEA. The CDR3 spells CSVGRGVGGYTF. The CDR3 coding sequence is TGCAGCGTTGGAAGGGGCGTGGGTGGCTACACCTTC.

This clonotype has a handful of counts. One junction end disagrees with the germline gene, perhaps due to a read error. The CDR3 DNA sequence: TGTGCCAGCAGCCCCGACGGGGGTGGTAACAATGGCTACACCTTC. This codes for CASSPDGGGNNGYTF. The chain employs TRBV7-9 and TRBJ1-2; possibly TRBD1 for D (5 bases). From germline, CDR1 is SEHNR and CDR2 FQNEAQ (reference sequence). CDR3 length: 15 residues.

This clonotype was recorded at least ten times. The chain joins TRBV5-6 to TRBJ1-2, with a tentative D call TRBD1 (5 bases). The germline V gene encodes CDR1 SGHDT and CDR2 YYEEEE. Trimming shortened V by 7 bases and J by 5 bases, and 15 bases separated the two germline ends. This CDR3 comprises 13 residues. The DNA of the CDR3 is TGTGCCAGCTCAGTTAGGGGAAGATATGGCTACACCTTC. Translating it yields CASSVRGRYGYTF.

The sample holds many counts of this clonotype. The chain has TRBV12-3 or TRBV12-4 and TRBJ1-1, with 7 bases that match TRBD1. V shed 3 bases and J 5 bases; nucleotides not matched to a gene: 9. The CDR3 consists of 15 residues. The DNA of the CDR3 is TGTGCCAGCAGTTTGGGGACAGTTGAAAGGACTGAAGCTTTCTTT. Amino acid sequence: CASSLGTVERTEAFF.

This clonotype was seen repeatedly, ten times or more. The V call is TRBV20-1, the J call TRBJ2-7, with TRBD1 matching over 9 bases. J was trimmed by 3 bases and V by 2 bases; bases with no gene match: 11. The CDR3 contains 16 residues. CDR1 and CDR2 from the germline V gene are DFQATT and SNEGSKA (reference sequence). The chain's CDR3 is CSARIRDRVVNYEQYF. For the CDR3, the DNA is TGCAGTGCTAGAATCCGGGACAGGGTGGTGAACTACGAGCAGTACTTC.

This clonotype was observed at least ten times. For the CDR3, the DNA is TGCAGCGCCCGGGGTGGCGGGAGTCTTGATGAGCAGTTCTTC. Its translation: CSARGGGSLDEQFF. The chain joins TRBV29-1 to TRBJ2-1, with 7 bases matching TRBD2. This CDR3 has 14 amino acids. V shed 7 bases, J shed 8 bases, and the junction held 14 bases outside the gene matches. Germline loops: CDR1 SQVTM, CDR2 ANQGSEA.

The sample holds many counts of this clonotype. This chain uses TRBV5-1 with TRBJ2-5; 9 bases match TRBD2. The J segment lost 4 bases and the V segment lost 0 bases, leaving 4 bases of the junction unmatched. Per germline, CDR1 SGHRS and CDR2 YFSETQ. This CDR3 has 15 amino acids. The CDR3 bases are TGCGCCAGCAGCTTGGTAGCGGGAGAGCGAGAGACCCAGTACTTC. Protein sequence: CASSLVAGERETQYF.

This clonotype was seen many times. The genes are TRBV5-1 and TRBJ2-3; 9 positions agree with TRBD2. V shed 0 bases, J shed 5 bases, and the junction held 13 bases outside the gene matches. This CDR3 region has 18 residues. Per germline, CDR1 SGHRS and CDR2 YFSETQ. Here the CDR3 reads CASSLALAGETERDTQYF. The CDR3 DNA reads TGCGCCAGCAGCTTGGCATTAGCGGGAGAAACGGAACGAGATACGCAGTATTTT.

This clonotype has ten or more counts. This chain connects TRBV6-2 or TRBV6-3 to TRBJ2-1; 8 bases match TRBD2. The J segment lost 9 bases and the V segment lost 4 bases, leaving 8 bases of the junction unmatched. Germline assignment: CDR1 MNHEY and CDR2 SVGEGT. CDR3 length equals 14 residues. CDR3 protein: CASSSAGAISEQFF. The CDR3 DNA sequence: TGTGCCAGCAGTTCAGCGGGAGCTATTAGTGAGCAGTTCTTC.

This clonotype was picked up many times. The junction does not match germline at one end; this may be a read error. The V call is TRBV7-2, the J call TRBJ2-1; TRBD2 matches at 8 bases. There are 15 residues in the CDR3. CDR1 is SGHTA and CDR2 is FQGNSA in the germline V gene. The CDR3 DNA reads as TGTGCCAGCAGCTTAGGGACTAGCCGGGAGGGTGAGAAGTTCTTC. Translation gives CASSLGTSREGEKFF. Full variable domain (outside the CDR3, taken from reference TRBV7-2 and TRBJ2-1): GAGVSQSPSNKVTEKGKDVELRCDPISGHTALYWYRQSLGQGLEFLIYFQGNSAPDKSGLPSDRFSAERTGGSVSTLTIQRTQQEDSAVYLCASSLGTSREGEKFFGPGTRLTVL.

This clonotype was counted ten times or more. This rearrangement joins TRBV29-1 to TRBJ2-1, with 8 bases that match TRBD2. V shed 5 bases and J 7 bases; nucleotides not matched to a gene: 7. Germline values: CDR1 SQVTM, CDR2 ANQGSEA. The CDR3 has 13 residues. CDR3 sequence (DNA): TGCAGCGTTACTAGCGGAGGGATGAATGAGCAGTTCTTC. Its protein is CSVTSGGMNEQFF.

The table lists this clonotype with many counts. V gene TRBV6-5 combines with J gene TRBJ2-2; 9 bases agree with TRBD2. The CDR3 has 16 amino acids. J gave up 10 bases and V 4 bases, and 13 bases lay outside the gene matches. Germline V CDR1 and CDR2: MNHEY, SVGAGI. The CDR3 region is CASSSPRRTSVAELFF. The CDR3 coding sequence is TGTGCCAGCAGTTCTCCGCGCAGGACTAGCGTGGCGGAGCTGTTTTTT.

This clonotype was counted many times. This sequence joins TRBV7-9 and TRBJ2-2; D unresolved. The V and J ends lost 5 bases and 5 bases respectively, with 6 bases between them. The CDR3 totals 12 residues. Per germline, CDR1 SEHNR and CDR2 FQNEAQ (reference sequence). The CDR3 DNA follows: TGTGCCAGCAGCCCCAGGACCGGGGAGCTGTTTTTT. It translates to CASSPRTGELFF.

At least ten counts were recorded for this clonotype. The chain employs TRBV7-3 and TRBJ2-7; 7 nucleotides line up with TRBD2. Germline trimming cut 2 bases from V and 11 bases from J; bases unmatched to any gene: 9. This CDR3 has 13 residues. Germline values: CDR1 SGHTA, CDR2 FQGTGA. CDR3 region: CASSLLPAGVKYF. Here the CDR3 DNA reads TGTGCCAGCAGCTTACTCCCCGCGGGAGTAAAGTACTTC.

CDR3 amino acids: CASSERVGASSYNEQFF. For the CDR3, the DNA is TGTGCCAGCAGTGAACGGGTGGGGGCAAGCTCCTACAATGAGCAGTTCTTC. The V and J genes are TRBV2 and TRBJ2-1; perhaps TRBD1 as D (6 bases). The germline gives CDR1 SNHLY, CDR2 FYNNEI. The CDR3 is 17 amino acids. Between the trimmed V and J ends, which lost 2 bases and 0 bases, there was a span of 14 bases.

This clonotype was observed many times. J is TRBJ2-2 and V is TRBV7-2; 7 bases line up with TRBD1. Germline V gene data show CDR1 as SGHTA and CDR2 as FQGNSA. Unmatched junction bases numbered 6, after V lost 4 bases and J lost 1 base. The CDR3 loop spans 16 amino acids. In nucleotides, the CDR3 is TGTGCCAGCAGCTCCCGACAGGGCGGGAACACCGGGGAGCTGTTTTTT. Protein product: CASSSRQGGNTGELFF. The full variable domain, in which reference TRBV7-2 and TRBJ2-2 provide the parts outside the CDR3, is GAGVSQSPSNKVTEKGKDVELRCDPISGHTALYWYRQSLGQGLEFLIYFQGNSAPDKSGLPSDRFSAERTGGSVSTLTIQRTQQEDSAVYLCASSSRQGGNTGELFFGEGSRLTVL.

By sample share, this clonotype is medium-sized. This chain links TRBV6-4 with TRBJ2-1, with TRBD2 matching 9 bases. This CDR3 contains 14 residues. Germline assignment: CDR1 MRHNA and CDR2 SNTAGT. V dropped 4 bases and J dropped 8; count of bases not matched to a gene: 6. The CDR3 protein is CASSVGLAGDEQFF. The CDR3, as DNA: TGTGCCAGCAGTGTGGGACTAGCAGGCGATGAGCAGTTCTTC.

There are many counts of this clonotype. This chain joins TRBV20-1 and TRBJ2-7; 10 bases are a match to TRBD1. The ends lost 4 bases at V and 3 bases at J; junction bases unmatched: 6. The CDR3 covers 14 residues. CDR1 and CDR2 from the germline V gene are DFQATT and SNEGSKA (reference sequence). CDR3 DNA sequence: TGCAGTGCTACGACGGGACAGGGGAGCTACGAGCAGTACTTC. As protein: CSATTGQGSYEQYF.

This clonotype occurred many times. This sequence joins TRBV18 and TRBJ2-1, with no clear D. The CDR3 is 13 amino acids. V dropped 2 bases and J dropped 9 bases, with 11 bases sitting between them. Germline V CDR1 and CDR2: KGHSH, LQKENI. The CDR3 loop is CASSPDASTEQFF. The CDR3 DNA sequence: TGTGCCAGCTCACCAGATGCAAGTACTGAGCAGTTCTTC.

This clonotype was picked up many times. The chain has TRBV7-2 and TRBJ2-2; 9 nucleotides match TRBD2. This CDR3 is built from 16 residues. The germline V gene encodes CDR1 SGHTA and CDR2 FQGNSA. V shed 5 bases and J 4 bases; nucleotides not matched to a gene: 8. CDR3 bases: TGTGCCAGCAGCCGAGGCGGGACTAGCTTCACCGGGGAGCTGTTTTTT. It specifies CASSRGGTSFTGELFF.

This clonotype was found many times. The chain joins TRBV13 to TRBJ2-5; 7 bases fit TRBD1. The CDR3 has 14 residues. V was clipped by 7 bases and J by 2 bases; unmatched bases: 7. Germline loops: CDR1 PRHDT, CDR2 FYEKMQ (reference sequence). The chain's CDR3 is CASNSPGQQETQYF. CDR3 coding DNA: TGTGCCAGCAACTCTCCGGGACAGCAAGAGACCCAGTACTTC. Full variable domain (rest looked up from reference TRBV13 and TRBJ2-5): AAGVIQSPRHLIKEKRETATLKCYPIPRHDTVYWYQQGPGQDPQFLISFYEKMQSDKGSIPDRFSAQQFSDYHSELNMSSLELGDSALYFCASNSPGQQETQYFGPGTRLLVL.

This clonotype was found many times. This chain uses TRBV18 with TRBJ2-2, with D perhaps matching TRBD1 or TRBD2 (5 bases each). CDR3 length: 15 residues. The V end was cut by 8 bases, the J end by 5 bases, with 18 bases between. Germline CDR1 KGHSH, CDR2 LQKENI. CDR3: CASGLRGDGTGELFF. As DNA, the CDR3 is TGTGCCAGCGGCCTACGTGGGGACGGGACCGGGGAGCTGTTTTTT.